The rows below give T cell receptor beta chains drawn from one sample of a study of blood T cells in healthy people across ages. One entry per CDR3 protein, called by TCRdb with MiXCR from the 5' RACE reads. The sample contains approximately 730,000 distinct CDR3 sequences, roughly 53% of which appear only once. What was sequenced was blood. These receptors were collected from a man aged 80 or over in good health. The CDR3 runs from the conserved cysteine through the conserved F or W. The D gene is left open where the match is weak. Expanded clones get a size class; other rows say once, few or many, or leave the size out.

V	J	D	size	CDR3	DNA
TRBV7-9	TRBJ2-1	TRBD1	.	CASSPLGQGDEQFF	TGTGCCAGCAGCCCTCTGGGACAGGGAGATGAGCAGTTCTTC
TRBV6-5	TRBJ2-7	TRBD1	.	CASSYSGQGARNEQYF	TGTGCCAGCAGTTACTCGGGACAGGGGGCAAGGAACGAGCAGTACTTC
TRBV20-1	TRBJ2-7	TRBD2	few	CSARDWSGSYEQYF	TGCAGTGCTAGAGACTGGAGCGGGAGCTACGAGCAGTACTTC
TRBV24-1	TRBJ2-4	.	.	CATSEGGAKNIQYF	TGTGCCACCAGTGAAGGGGGAGCCAAAAACATTCAGTACTTC
TRBV5-1	TRBJ2-3	TRBD1	.	CASSLGYRRVRQGLTDTQYF	TGCGCCAGCAGCTTGGGGTACCGAAGGGTAAGACAGGGGCTCACAGATACGCAGTATTTT
TRBV7-2	TRBJ2-5	TRBD2	few	CASSLPPTSGVQETQYF	TGTGCCAGCAGCTTACCTCCGACTAGCGGGGTACAAGAGACCCAGTACTTC
TRBV24-1	TRBJ2-1	.	many	CATGRYNEQFF	TGTGCCACCGGACGGTACAATGAGCAGTTCTTC
TRBV3-1	TRBJ1-2	.	.	CASSYFSGGAGYGYTF	TGTGCCAGCAGCTATTTCTCCGGGGGAGCCGGCTATGGCTACACCTTC
TRBV14	TRBJ2-5	.	.	CASSQGPGPQETQYF	TGTGCCAGCAGCCAAGGTCCCGGTCCCCAAGAGACCCAGTACTTC
TRBV5-5	TRBJ1-2	.	few	CASSLSQGDGYTF	TGTGCCAGCAGCTTGTCCCAGGGTGATGGCTACACCTTC
TRBV24-1	TRBJ2-3	.	few	CATSERTRSTDTQYF	TGTGCCACCAGTGAACGGACAAGAAGCACAGATACGCAGTATTTT
TRBV7-6	TRBJ2-1	.	.	CASSHKWEYRNEQFF	TGTGCCAGCAGCCACAAGTGGGAGTACCGCAATGAGCAGTTCTTC
TRBV10-1	TRBJ2-1	TRBD2	.	CASSDQREKNEQFF	TGCGCCAGCAGTGACCAGCGGGAGAAGAATGAGCAGTTCTTC
TRBV20-1	TRBJ2-3	TRBD2	.	CSARRLAGKGADTQYF	TGCAGTGCTAGACGGCTAGCGGGGAAGGGGGCCGATACGCAGTATTTT
TRBV5-1	TRBJ2-3	TRBD1	.	CASSPDYRGTDTQYF	TGCGCCAGCAGCCCTGACTACAGGGGTACAGATACGCAGTATTTT
TRBV6-1	TRBJ2-7	TRBD2	.	CASSEAGALGEQYF	TGTGCCAGCAGCGAAGCGGGGGCCCTGGGCGAGCAGTACTTC
TRBV12-3/TRBV12-4	TRBJ1-2	.	.	CASSLEGRGNYGYTF	TGTGCCAGCAGTTTAGAGGGCAGGGGTAACTATGGCTACACCTTC
TRBV29-1	TRBJ1-4	.	few	CSVRSGASNEKLFF	TGCAGCGTCCGAAGCGGGGCATCTAATGAAAAACTGTTTTTT
TRBV28	TRBJ2-1	TRBD2	.	CASSLTGLAGSNEQLF	TGTGCCAGCAGTTTAACGGGACTAGCGGGGTCCAATGAGCAGTTATTC
TRBV3-1	TRBJ2-7	.	.	CASSRGYGGFSYEQYF	TGTGCCAGCAGCCGAGGGTACGGAGGCTTCTCCTACGAGCAGTACTTC
TRBV20-1	TRBJ2-7	.	.	CSAGHRVYEQYF	TGCAGTGCAGGCCACCGAGTCTACGAGCAGTACTTC
TRBV6-5	TRBJ2-1	.	.	CASSYARGLLSSYNEQFF	TGTGCCAGCAGTTACGCCCGAGGGCTCCTATCCTCCTACAATGAGCAGTTCTTC
TRBV10-3	TRBJ2-1	TRBD2	.	CAILLAEYNEQFF	TGTGCCATCCTCCTAGCGGAGTACAATGAGCAGTTCTTC